This T cell receptor (beta chain) is drawn from a study of B cell selection in AIRE deficiency. The protocol was immunoSEQ multiplex PCR, while the TCRdb copy is restricted to in-frame clones and leaves out a portion. The table records fewer than 30,000 clones, almost 98% of them present only once. Germline CDR1 is MNHEY and CDR2 is SVGAGI. V was trimmed by 0 bases and J by 6 bases, leaving 12 bases between them. The CDR3 spans 14 residues. CD4+CD127+ cells were sorted as the conventional CD4 T cells. The receptor was isolated from a human donor with AIRE deficiency. Specimen: conventional CD4+ T cells sorted from PBMCs. The chain combines TRBV6-5 with TRBJ2-7; D not resolved. CDR3 protein: CASSYSSRGSEQYF. The CDR3 nucleotides are TGTGCCAGCAGTTACTCAAGCCGTGGATCCGAGCAGTACTTC.